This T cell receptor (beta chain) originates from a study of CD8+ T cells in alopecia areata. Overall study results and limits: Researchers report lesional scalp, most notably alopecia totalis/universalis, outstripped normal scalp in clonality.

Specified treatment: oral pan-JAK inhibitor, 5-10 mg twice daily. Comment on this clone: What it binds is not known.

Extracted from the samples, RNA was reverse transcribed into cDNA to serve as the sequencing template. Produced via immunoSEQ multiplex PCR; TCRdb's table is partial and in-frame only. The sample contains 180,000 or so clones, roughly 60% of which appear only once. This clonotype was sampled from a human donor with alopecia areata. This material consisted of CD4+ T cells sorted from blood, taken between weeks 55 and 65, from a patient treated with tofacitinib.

The CDR3 is CASSRQGARQPQHF. The CDR3 DNA is TGTGCCAGCAGCCGACAGGGTGCGCGTCAGCCCCAGCATTTT. This sequence joins TRBV27 and TRBJ1-5; 7 bases match TRBD1. Germline trimming cut 6 bases from V and 6 bases from J; bases unmatched to any gene: 8. CDR3 length equals 14 residues. CDR1 is MNHEY, CDR2 SMNVEV, per germline (reference sequence).